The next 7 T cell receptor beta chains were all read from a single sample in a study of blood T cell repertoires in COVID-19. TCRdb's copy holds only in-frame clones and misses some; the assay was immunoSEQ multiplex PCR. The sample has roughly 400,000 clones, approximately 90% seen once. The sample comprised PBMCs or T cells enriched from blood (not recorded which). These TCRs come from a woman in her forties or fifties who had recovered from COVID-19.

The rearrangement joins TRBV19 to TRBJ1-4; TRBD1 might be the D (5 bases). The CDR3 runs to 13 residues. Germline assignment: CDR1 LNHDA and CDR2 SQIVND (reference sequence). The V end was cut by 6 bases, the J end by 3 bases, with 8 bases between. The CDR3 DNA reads TGTGCCAGTAGGGACAACGCTAATGAAAAACTGTTTTTT. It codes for CASRDNANEKLFF.

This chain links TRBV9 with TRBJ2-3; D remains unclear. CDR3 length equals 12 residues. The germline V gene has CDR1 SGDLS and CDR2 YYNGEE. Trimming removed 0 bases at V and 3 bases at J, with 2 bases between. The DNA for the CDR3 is TGTGCCAGCAGCGTAGCGACAGATACGCAGTATTTT. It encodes CASSVATDTQYF. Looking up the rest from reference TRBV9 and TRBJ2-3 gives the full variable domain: DSGVTQTPKHLITATGQRVTLRCSPRSGDLSVYWYQQSLDQGLQFLIQYYNGEERAKGNILERFSAQQFPDLHSELNLSSLELGDSALYFCASSVATDTQYFGPGTRLTVL.

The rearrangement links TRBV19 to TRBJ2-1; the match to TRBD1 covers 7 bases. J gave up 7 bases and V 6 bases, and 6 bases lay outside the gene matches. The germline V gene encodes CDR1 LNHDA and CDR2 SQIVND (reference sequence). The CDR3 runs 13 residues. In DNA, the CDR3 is TGTGCCAGTAGCATGGGACAGATGAATGAGCAGTTCTTC. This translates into CASSMGQMNEQFF.

The CDR3 is CASSIGETQYF. In DNA form, the CDR3 reads TGTGCCAGTAGCATCGGGGAGACCCAGTACTTC. The chain combines TRBV3-1 (or the pseudogene TRBV3-2) with TRBJ2-5; D is uncertain. Germline V gives CDR1 LGHDT, CDR2 YNNKEL (reference sequence). The CDR3 has 11 amino acids. V lost 9 bases to trimming and J lost 5 bases, with 10 bases between them.

This CDR3 is CASSIGGALQHF. The DNA for the CDR3 is TGTGCCAGTAGTATCGGTGGGGCCCTGCAGCATTTT. This sequence joins TRBV19 and TRBJ1-5, with D tentatively TRBD1 (5 bases). V was shortened by 3 bases and J by 13 bases, with 13 bases between the two germline ends. Per germline, CDR1 LNHDA and CDR2 SQIVND (reference sequence). CDR3 length equals 12 residues.

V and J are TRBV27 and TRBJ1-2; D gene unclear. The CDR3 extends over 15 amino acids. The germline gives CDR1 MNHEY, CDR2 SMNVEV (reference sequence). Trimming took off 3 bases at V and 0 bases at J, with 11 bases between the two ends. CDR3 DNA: TGTGCCAGCAGTTTCGCCGCGGGTCCTAACTATGGCTACACCTTC. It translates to CASSFAAGPNYGYTF.

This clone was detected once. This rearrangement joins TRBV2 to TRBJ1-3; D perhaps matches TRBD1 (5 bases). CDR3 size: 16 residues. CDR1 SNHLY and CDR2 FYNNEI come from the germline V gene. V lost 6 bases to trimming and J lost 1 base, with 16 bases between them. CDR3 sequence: CASSELGGSSGNTIYF. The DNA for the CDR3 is TGTGCCAGCAGCGAACTCGGGGGTTCGTCTGGAAACACCATATATTTT.